This TCR beta chain was found in a study of T cells in women clearing cervical HPV infection. The repertoire was sequenced with immunoSEQ multiplex PCR; TCRdb's copy has only in-frame clones and lacks some. This sample carries tens of thousands of clones, with roughly 6.8% going to the ten biggest clones. V gave up 4 bases and J gave up 2 bases, with 4 bases separating them. CDR3 size: 12 residues. Germline assignment: CDR1 SGHAT and CDR2 FQNNGV. A remark on this clone: The observed sequence ends 3 residues before the CDR3 terminus, with the missing tail filled in from the germline J gene.

This TCR was sampled from a woman between 18 and 69 years old with a cervical HPV16 infection that either progressed to CIN3+ or cleared (not recorded which). The sequenced sample consisted of blood buffy coat. V usage is TRBV11-2 and J usage is TRBJ2-3, with D unresolved. CDR3 protein: CASSSNTDTQYF. CDR3 DNA, as far as it was read: TGTGCCAGCAGCTCCAACACAGATACG.